This T cell receptor (beta chain) was captured in a study of cytomegalovirus exposure and HLA in healthy donors. A word on this clone: Its antigen is unknown.

A multiplex PCR was run with 60 Vbeta primers and 13 Jbeta primers. Measured with immunoSEQ multiplex PCR; TCRdb has only the in-frame clones, and not every one. The sample shows 90,000 to 120,000 clones, roughly a tenth of them seen only once. General study results and limits: Researchers reported from a later analysis that most CMV-associated TCR beta chains appeared HLA-restricted. Many donors shared some public TCRs, even though most TCR sequences were rare.

The source material was PBMCs. The sequence came from a man aged 40-49 years in good health and CMV-seropositive.

CDR3: CASSLVVRKNTEAFF. CDR3 in DNA: TGTGCCAGCAGCTTAGTGGTTAGAAAGAACACTGAAGCTTTCTTT. The rearrangement uses TRBV7-8 and TRBJ1-1; D is uncertain. Germline CDR1 and CDR2: SGHVS and FQNEAQ. Between the trimmed V and J ends, which lost 1 base and 1 base, there was a span of 10 bases. The CDR3 is 15 residues long.